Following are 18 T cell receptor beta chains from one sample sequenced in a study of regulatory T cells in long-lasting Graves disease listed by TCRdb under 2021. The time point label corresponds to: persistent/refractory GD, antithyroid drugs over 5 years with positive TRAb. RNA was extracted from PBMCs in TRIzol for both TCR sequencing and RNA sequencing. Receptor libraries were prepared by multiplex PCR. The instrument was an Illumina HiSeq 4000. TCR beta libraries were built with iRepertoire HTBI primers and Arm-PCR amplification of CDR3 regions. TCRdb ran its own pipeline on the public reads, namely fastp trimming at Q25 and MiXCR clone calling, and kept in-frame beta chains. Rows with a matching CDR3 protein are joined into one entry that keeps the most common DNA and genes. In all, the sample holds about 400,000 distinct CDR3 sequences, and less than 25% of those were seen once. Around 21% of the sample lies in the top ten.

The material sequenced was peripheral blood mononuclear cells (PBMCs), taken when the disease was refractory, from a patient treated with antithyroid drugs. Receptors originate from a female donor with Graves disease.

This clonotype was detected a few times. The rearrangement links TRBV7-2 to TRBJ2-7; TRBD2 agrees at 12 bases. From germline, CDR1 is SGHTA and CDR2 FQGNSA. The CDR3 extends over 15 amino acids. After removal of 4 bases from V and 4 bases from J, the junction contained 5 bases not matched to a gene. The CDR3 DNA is TGTGCCAGCAGCTCCCAGACTAGCGGGAGATACGAGCAGTACTTC. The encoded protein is CASSSQTSGRYEQYF.

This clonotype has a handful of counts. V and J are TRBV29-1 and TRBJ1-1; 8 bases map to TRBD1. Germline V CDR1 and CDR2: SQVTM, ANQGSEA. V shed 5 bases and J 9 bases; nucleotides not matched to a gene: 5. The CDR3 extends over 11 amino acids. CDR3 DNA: TGCAGCGTTCAAGGACAGGGCCAAGCTTTCTTT. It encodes CSVQGQGQAFF.

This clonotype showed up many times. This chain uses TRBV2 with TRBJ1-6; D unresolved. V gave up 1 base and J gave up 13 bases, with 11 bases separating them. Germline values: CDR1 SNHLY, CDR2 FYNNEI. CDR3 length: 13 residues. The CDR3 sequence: CASSEDNRGPLHF. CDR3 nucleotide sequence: TGTGCCAGCAGTGAAGACAACCGAGGGCCCCTCCACTTT.

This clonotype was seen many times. The CDR3 sequence is CASTGTEATNEKLFF. The DNA for the CDR3 is TGTGCCAGCACCGGGACAGAGGCAACTAATGAAAAACTGTTTTTT. The gene calls are TRBV6-1 and TRBJ1-4; TRBD1 agrees at 7 bases. The CDR3 extends over 15 amino acids. Germline lookup yields CDR1 MNHNS and CDR2 SASEGT. The trim removed 7 bases at V and 0 bases at J, leaving 5 bases unmatched.

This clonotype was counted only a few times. CDR3 coding DNA: TGTGCCAGCAGCCTCCAGAGGGGTTTAGCCTACCTCTCCTACGAGCAGTACTTC. Translated: CASSLQRGLAYLSYEQYF. The chain joins TRBV7-3 to TRBJ2-7; either TRBD1 or TRBD2 may fit D (5 bases each). Germline assignment: CDR1 SGHTA and CDR2 FQGTGA. There are 18 residues in the CDR3. V was shortened by 5 bases and J by 0 bases, with 23 bases between the two germline ends.

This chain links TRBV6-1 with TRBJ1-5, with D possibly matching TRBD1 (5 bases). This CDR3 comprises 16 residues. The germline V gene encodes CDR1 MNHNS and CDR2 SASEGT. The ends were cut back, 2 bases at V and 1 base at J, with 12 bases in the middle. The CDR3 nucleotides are TGTGCCAGCAGTGAAACGAGGGGCTGGAGCAATCAGCCCCAGCATTTT. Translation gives CASSETRGWSNQPQHF.

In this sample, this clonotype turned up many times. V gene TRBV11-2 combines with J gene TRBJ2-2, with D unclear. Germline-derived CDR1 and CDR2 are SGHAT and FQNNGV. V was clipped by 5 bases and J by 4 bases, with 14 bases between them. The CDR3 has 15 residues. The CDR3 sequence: CASSPPHGLTGELFF. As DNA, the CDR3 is TGTGCCAGCAGCCCCCCGCACGGCCTCACCGGGGAGCTGTTTTTT.

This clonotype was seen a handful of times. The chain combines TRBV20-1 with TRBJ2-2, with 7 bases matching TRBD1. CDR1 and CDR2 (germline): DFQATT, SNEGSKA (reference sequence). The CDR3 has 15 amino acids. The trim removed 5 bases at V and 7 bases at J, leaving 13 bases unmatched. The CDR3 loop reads CSAHPLRGRGGELFF. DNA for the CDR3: TGCAGTGCTCACCCCTTAAGGGGGCGTGGCGGGGAGCTGTTTTTT.

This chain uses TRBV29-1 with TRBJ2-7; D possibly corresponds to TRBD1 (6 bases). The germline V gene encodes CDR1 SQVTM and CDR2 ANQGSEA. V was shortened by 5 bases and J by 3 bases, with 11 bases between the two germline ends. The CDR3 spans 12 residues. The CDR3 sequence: CSVKDSVYEQYF. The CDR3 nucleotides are TGCAGCGTTAAGGACAGTGTCTACGAGCAGTACTTC.

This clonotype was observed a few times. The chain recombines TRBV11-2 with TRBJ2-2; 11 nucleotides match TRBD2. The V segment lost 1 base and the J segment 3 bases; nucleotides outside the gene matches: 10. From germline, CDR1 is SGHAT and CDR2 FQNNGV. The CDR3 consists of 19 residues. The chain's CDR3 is CASSLVGSGRAADTGELFF. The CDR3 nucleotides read TGTGCCAGCAGCTTAGTGGGTAGCGGGAGGGCCGCCGACACCGGGGAGCTGTTTTTT.

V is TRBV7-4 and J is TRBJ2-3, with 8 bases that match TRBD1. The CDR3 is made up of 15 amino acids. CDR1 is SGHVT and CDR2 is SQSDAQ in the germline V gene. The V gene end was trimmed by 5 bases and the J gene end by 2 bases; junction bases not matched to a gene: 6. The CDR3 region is CASSTWTGHTDTQYF. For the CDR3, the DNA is TGTGCCAGCAGCACGTGGACAGGGCACACAGATACGCAGTATTTT.

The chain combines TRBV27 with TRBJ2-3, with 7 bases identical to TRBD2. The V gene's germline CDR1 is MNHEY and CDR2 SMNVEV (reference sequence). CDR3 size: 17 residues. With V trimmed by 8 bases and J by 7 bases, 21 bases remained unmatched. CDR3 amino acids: CASVGWEGPSDEHTQYF. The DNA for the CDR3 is TGTGCCAGCGTTGGGTGGGAGGGCCCCTCAGACGAACATACGCAGTATTTT.

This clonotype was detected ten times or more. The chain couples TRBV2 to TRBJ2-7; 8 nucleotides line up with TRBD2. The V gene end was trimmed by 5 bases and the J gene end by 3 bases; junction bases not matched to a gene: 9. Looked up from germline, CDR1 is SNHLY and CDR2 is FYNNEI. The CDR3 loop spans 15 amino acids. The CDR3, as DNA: TGTGCCAGCAGTTGGGGGACTAGTTTCGTCTACGAGCAGTACTTC. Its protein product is CASSWGTSFVYEQYF.

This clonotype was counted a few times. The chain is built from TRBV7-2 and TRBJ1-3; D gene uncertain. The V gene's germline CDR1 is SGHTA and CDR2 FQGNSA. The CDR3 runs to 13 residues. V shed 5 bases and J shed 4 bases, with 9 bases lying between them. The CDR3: CASSPSGGNTIYF. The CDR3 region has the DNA TGTGCCAGCAGCCCTTCGGGGGGAAACACCATATATTTT. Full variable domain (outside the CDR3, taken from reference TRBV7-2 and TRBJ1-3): GAGVSQSPSNKVTEKGKDVELRCDPISGHTALYWYRQSLGQGLEFLIYFQGNSAPDKSGLPSDRFSAERTGGSVSTLTIQRTQQEDSAVYLCASSPSGGNTIYFGEGSWLTVV.

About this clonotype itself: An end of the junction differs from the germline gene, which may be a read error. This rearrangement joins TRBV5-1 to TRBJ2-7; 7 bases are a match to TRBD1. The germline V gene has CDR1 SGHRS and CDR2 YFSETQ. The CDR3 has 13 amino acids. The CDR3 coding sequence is TGCGCCAGCAGCTTGGCGGGACAGTCGACACCCTTCTTC. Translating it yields CASSLAGQSTPFF.

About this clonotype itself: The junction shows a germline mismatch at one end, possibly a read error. The CDR3 DNA is TGCGCCAGCAGCCACCCCGACTCCGGGACTACCACTTTAGCCAAAAACATTCAGTACTTC. This sequence encodes CASSHPDSGTTTLAKNIQYF. The chain combines TRBV7-2 with TRBJ2-4; 7 positions agree with TRBD2. This CDR3 has 20 amino acids. Germline assignment: CDR1 SGHTA and CDR2 FQGNSA. Drawing the rest from reference TRBV7-2 and TRBJ2-4, the complete variable domain is GAGVSQSPSNKVTEKGKDVELRCDPISGHTALYWYRQSLGQGLEFLIYFQGNSAPDKSGLPSDRFSAERTGGSVSTLTIQRTQQEDSAVYLCASSHPDSGTTTLAKNIQYFGAGTRLSVL.

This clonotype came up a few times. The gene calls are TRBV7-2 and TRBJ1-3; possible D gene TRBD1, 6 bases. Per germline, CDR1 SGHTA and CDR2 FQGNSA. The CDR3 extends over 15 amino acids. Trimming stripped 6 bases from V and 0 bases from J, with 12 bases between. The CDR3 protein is CASRPQGTSGNTIYF. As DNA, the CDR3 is TGTGCCAGCAGACCACAGGGTACCTCTGGAAACACCATATATTTT.

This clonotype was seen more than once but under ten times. The CDR3 DNA sequence: TGTGCCATCAGTGAAGGGCATGGAACGACCTACGAGCAGTACTTC. Amino acids: CAISEGHGTTYEQYF. V gene TRBV10-3 combines with J gene TRBJ2-7; D is uncertain. Germline values: CDR1 ENHRY, CDR2 SYGVKD. There are 15 residues in the CDR3. V was cut by 3 bases and J by 2 bases, with 14 bases left in between.